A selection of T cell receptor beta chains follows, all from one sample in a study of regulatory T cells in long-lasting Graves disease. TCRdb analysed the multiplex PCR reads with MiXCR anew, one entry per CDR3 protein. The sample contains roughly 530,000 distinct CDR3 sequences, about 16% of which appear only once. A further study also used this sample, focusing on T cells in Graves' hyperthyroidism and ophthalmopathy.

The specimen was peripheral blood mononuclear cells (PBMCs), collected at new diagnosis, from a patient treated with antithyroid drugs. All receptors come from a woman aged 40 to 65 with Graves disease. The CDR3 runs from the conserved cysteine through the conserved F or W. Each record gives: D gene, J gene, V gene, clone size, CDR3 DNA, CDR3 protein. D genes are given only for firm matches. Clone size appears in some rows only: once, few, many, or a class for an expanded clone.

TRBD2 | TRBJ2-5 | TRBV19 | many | TGTGCCAGTAGTAATAGCGGGGGGCGGGAAGAGACCCAGTACTTC | CASSNSGGREETQYF
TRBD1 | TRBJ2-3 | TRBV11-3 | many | TGTGCCAGCAGCTTAATGGGGACAGGGCTTGAGACAGATACGCAGTATTTT | CASSLMGTGLETDTQYF
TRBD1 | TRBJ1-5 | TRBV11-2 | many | TGTGCCAGCAGCCCGACAGGGCTCCAGCCCCAGCATTTT | CASSPTGLQPQHF
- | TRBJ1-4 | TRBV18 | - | TGTGCCAGCTCACGGGGCGACGTAGATGAAAAACTGTTTTTT | CASSRGDVDEKLFF
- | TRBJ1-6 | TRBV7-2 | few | TGTGCCAGCAGCTTCAATAGGCCGGGTAATTCACCCCTCCACTTT | CASSFNRPGNSPLHF
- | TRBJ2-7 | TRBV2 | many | TGTGCCAGCAGTGAAGAAACGTGGACCGGGACTCCGTACGAGCAGTACTTC | CASSEETWTGTPYEQYF
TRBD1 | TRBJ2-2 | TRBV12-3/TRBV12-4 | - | TGTGCCAGCAGTAGAGCCACAGGGGTTAACACCGGGGAGCTGTTTTTT | CASSRATGVNTGELFF
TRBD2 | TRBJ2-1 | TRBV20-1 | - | TGCAGTGCTAGACCTGAGCGGGGGGGCTTTAATGAGCAGTTCTTC | CSARPERGGFNEQFF
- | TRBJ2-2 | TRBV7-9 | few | TGTGCCAGCAGCTTAGCCCAGTTGGCAAATCCTGGGGAGCTGTTTTTT | CASSLAQLANPGELFF
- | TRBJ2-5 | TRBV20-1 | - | TGCAGTGCTAGAGATAGCATCAGGGAAGAGACCCAGTACTTC | CSARDSIREETQYF
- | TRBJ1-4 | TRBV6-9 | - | TGTGCCAGCAGTTACACTACAGGGATCGATGAAAAACTGTTTTTT | CASSYTTGIDEKLFF
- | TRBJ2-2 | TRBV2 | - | TGTGCCAGCACCCGACAGGTGAACACCGGGGAGCTGTTTTTT | CASTRQVNTGELFF
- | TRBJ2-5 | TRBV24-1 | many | TGTGCCACCAGTGATCCTTTCCCACCTCACCAAGAGACCCAGTACTTC | CATSDPFPPHQETQYF
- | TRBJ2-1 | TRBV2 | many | TGTGCCGGGGCGGGACTCCTCAATGAGCAGTTCTTC | CAGAGLLNEQFF
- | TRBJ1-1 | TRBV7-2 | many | TGTGCCAGCAGCCAGTGGGGAGGCACTGAAGCTTTCTTT | CASSQWGGTEAFF
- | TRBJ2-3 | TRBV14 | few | TGTGCCAGCAGCCACCAGACAGGCTCAGATACGCAGTATTTT | CASSHQTGSDTQYF
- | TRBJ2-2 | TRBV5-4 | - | TGTGCCAGCAGCCCTACCGCGGTTGTGGGCACCGGGGAGCTGTTTTTT | CASSPTAVVGTGELFF
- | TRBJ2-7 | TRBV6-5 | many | TGTGCCAGCAGTTACTCGACCAGTGGAAGCCTAGTGTCCTACGAGCAGTACTTC | CASSYSTSGSLVSYEQYF
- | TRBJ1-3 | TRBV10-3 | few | TGTGCCATCAGTAATGGAAACGGGGGAAGTGGAAACACCATATATTTT | CAISNGNGGSGNTIYF
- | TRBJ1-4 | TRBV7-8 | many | TGTGCCAGCAGCTTAGTTAGGGCTACAGCAACTAATGAAAAACTGTTTTTT | CASSLVRATATNEKLFF
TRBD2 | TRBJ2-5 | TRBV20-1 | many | TGCAGTGCTACCCGCTGGCGGGGGGTCCAAGAGACCCAGTACTTC | CSATRWRGVQETQYF
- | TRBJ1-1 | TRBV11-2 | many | TGTGCCAGCAGCCGTTCGCTGATTAAGAACACTGAAGCTTTCTTT | CASSRSLIKNTEAFF
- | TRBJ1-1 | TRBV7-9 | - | TGTGCCAGCAGCCTGGGCGCCAAAATCGACGCTTTCTTT | CASSLGAKIDAFF
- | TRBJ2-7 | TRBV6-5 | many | TGTGCCAGCAGTTACGCCCTGCGGTACGAGCAGTACTTC | CASSYALRYEQYF
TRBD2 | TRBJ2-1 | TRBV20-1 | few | TGCAGTGCTAGAGCTGGACTAGCGGGGGGGCGAAGTGAGCAGTTCTTC | CSARAGLAGGRSEQFF
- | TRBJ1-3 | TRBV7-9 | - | TGTGCCAGCAGCTTAGCCGGTCCAGGAGAAAACACCATATATTTT | CASSLAGPGENTIYF
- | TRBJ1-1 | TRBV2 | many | TGTGCCAGCAGCCCCGACAAGAAAGCTTTCTTT | CASSPDKKAFF
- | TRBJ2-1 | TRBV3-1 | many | TGTGCCAGCAGCCCAACAGGGACTGTGCAGTTCTTC | CASSPTGTVQFF